Following are 26 T cell receptor beta chains from one sample sequenced in a study of technical replicates of blood from a handful of donors (dated 2017 in TCRdb). The library was produced with the immunoSEQ multiplex PCR assay. Imported from immuneACCESS, the table was reduced by TCRdb to in-frame sequences with V and J called. These copies leave out some clones; in studies compared against another copy, an unresolved V gene accounts for under half, and the cause of the remainder is not known. Present in this sample are about 72,000 clones, more than 90% of which were seen just once. Jointly, the top ten make up about 0.39% of the sample. Material: T cells isolated from PBMCs. These receptors were obtained from a human donor in good health.

The chain has TRBV28 and TRBJ2-3; 10 bases align to TRBD2. Germline V gene data show CDR1 as MDHEN and CDR2 as SYDVKM. The CDR3 has 14 amino acids. The junction had 3 bases not matched to a gene; V was cut back by 7 bases and J by 2 bases. CDR3 amino acids: CASNLAGATDTQYF. The CDR3 coding sequence is TGTGCCAGCAATCTAGCGGGAGCCACAGATACGCAGTATTTT.

The CDR3 DNA reads as TGTGCCAGCAGCTTAACCGGCTACGAGCAGTACTTC. As protein: CASSLTGYEQYF. The chain is built from TRBV7-9 and TRBJ2-7; no definite D call. This CDR3 is built from 12 residues. V was pared by 2 bases and J by 3 bases, with 5 bases between. From germline, CDR1 is SEHNR and CDR2 FQNEAQ (reference sequence). Looking up the rest from reference TRBV7-9 and TRBJ2-7 gives the full variable domain: DTGVSQNPRHKITKRGQNVTFRCDPISEHNRLYWYRQTLGQGPEFLTYFQNEAQLEKSRLLSDRFSAERPKGSFSTLEIQRTEQGDSAMYLCASSLTGYEQYFGPGTRLTVT.

The chain is built from TRBV19 and TRBJ1-2, with 7 bases identical to TRBD1. The CDR3 spans 11 residues. From germline, CDR1 is LNHDA and CDR2 SQIVND (reference sequence). V was pared by 9 bases and J by 3 bases, with 1 base of the junction left unmatched. The CDR3 bases are TGTGCCAGCGGGACAGACTATGGCTACACCTTC. Amino acid sequence: CASGTDYGYTF. The full variable domain, in which reference TRBV19 and TRBJ1-2 provide the parts outside the CDR3, is DGGITQSPKYLFRKEGQNVTLSCEQNLNHDAMYWYRQDPGQGLRLIYYSQIVNDFQKGDIAEGYSVSREKKESFPLTVTSAQKNPTAFYLCASGTDYGYTFGSGTRLTVV.

V gene TRBV9 combines with J gene TRBJ2-7; 8 bases are a match to TRBD2. The CDR3 runs to 14 residues. The trim removed 5 bases at V and 6 bases at J, leaving 10 bases unmatched. Germline CDR1 reads SGDLS; CDR2 reads YYNGEE. CDR3 DNA sequence: TGTGCCAGCAGTGAGGGAAGGACTAGCCTCGAGCAGTACTTC. Translated: CASSEGRTSLEQYF.

The genes are TRBV10-3 and TRBJ2-3, with D possibly TRBD1 on 6 matching bases. V lost 4 bases to trimming and J lost 6 bases, with 17 bases between them. Per the germline V gene, CDR1 is ENHRY and CDR2 is SYGVKD. This CDR3 is built from 15 residues. Written as DNA, the CDR3 is TGTGCCATCAGTGCCTCAGGGGATACGGGCGATACGCAGTATTTT. As protein: CAISASGDTGDTQYF.

The V call is TRBV11-3, the J call TRBJ1-4; D not certain. This CDR3 is 14 amino acids long. V was pared by 3 bases and J by 4 bases, with 9 bases between. Germline CDR1 reads SGHNT; CDR2 reads YENEEA. The CDR3 reads CASSFGVGNEKLFF. The CDR3 DNA sequence: TGTGCCAGCAGCTTCGGGGTGGGTAATGAAAAACTGTTTTTT.

This chain links TRBV2 with TRBJ2-7; 9 bases agree with TRBD2. With 7 bases clipped from V and 2 bases from J, the junction kept 3 bases outside the gene matches. The CDR3 length is 13 residues. Per germline, CDR1 SNHLY and CDR2 FYNNEI. The CDR3 here is CASKRTSAYEQYF. CDR3 in DNA: TGTGCCAGCAAGAGGACTAGCGCCTACGAGCAGTACTTC.

The V gene is TRBV7-9, the J gene TRBJ2-3, with 7 bases matching TRBD1. CDR3 size: 14 residues. In germline, CDR1 is SEHNR, CDR2 FQNEAQ (reference sequence). Unmatched junction bases numbered 1, after V lost 4 bases and J lost 0 bases. DNA of the CDR3: TGTGCCAGCAGCTGGGGACAGAGCACAGATACGCAGTATTTT. Translating it yields CASSWGQSTDTQYF.

This chain uses TRBV7-2 with TRBJ2-3; 10 nucleotides agree with TRBD2. With V trimmed by 4 bases and J by 2 bases, 6 bases remained unmatched. CDR3 length: 16 residues. The V gene's germline CDR1 is SGHTA and CDR2 FQGNSA. The CDR3 loop reads CASSSKAGGPTDTQYF. The CDR3 nucleotides are TGTGCCAGCAGCTCCAAAGCGGGAGGGCCCACAGATACGCAGTATTTT. The entire variable domain, with the rest obtained from reference TRBV7-2 and TRBJ2-3, is as follows: GAGVSQSPSNKVTEKGKDVELRCDPISGHTALYWYRQSLGQGLEFLIYFQGNSAPDKSGLPSDRFSAERTGGSVSTLTIQRTQQEDSAVYLCASSSKAGGPTDTQYFGPGTRLTVL.

This chain links TRBV7-2 with TRBJ1-4; 9 bases are a match to TRBD1. This CDR3 has 14 amino acids. Germline V gene sequence: CDR1 SGHTA, CDR2 FQGNSA. The trim removed 6 bases at V and 9 bases at J, leaving 8 bases unmatched. The CDR3 bases are TGTGCCAGCAGAACCGGGACAGGGTCCCAAAAACTGTTTTTT. It is translated as CASRTGTGSQKLFF. The full variable domain, in which reference TRBV7-2 and TRBJ1-4 provide the parts outside the CDR3, is GAGVSQSPSNKVTEKGKDVELRCDPISGHTALYWYRQSLGQGLEFLIYFQGNSAPDKSGLPSDRFSAERTGGSVSTLTIQRTQQEDSAVYLCASRTGTGSQKLFFGSGTQLSVL.

This rearrangement joins TRBV10-2 to TRBJ2-2, with 8 bases lining up with TRBD1. CDR3 length: 17 residues. V was pared by 0 bases and J by 2 bases, with 5 bases of the junction left unmatched. CDR1 WSHSY and CDR2 SAAADI come from the germline V gene. CDR3 sequence (DNA): TGCGCCAGCAGTGAGTCGGGACAGGAGCTCAACACCGGGGAGCTGTTTTTT. Amino acid sequence: CASSESGQELNTGELFF.

The V and J genes are TRBV6-1 and TRBJ2-7, with 7 bases lining up with TRBD2. This CDR3 has 14 residues. Unmatched junction bases numbered 9, after V lost 3 bases and J lost 7 bases. Germline V gene data show CDR1 as MNHNS and CDR2 as SASEGT. CDR3 sequence: CASSDGRAGREQYF. For the CDR3, the DNA is TGTGCCAGCAGTGACGGCAGGGCCGGGAGGGAGCAGTACTTC.

The chain joins TRBV19 to TRBJ2-7; TRBD1 agrees at 7 bases. CDR3 length equals 14 residues. V trimming: 5 bases; J trimming: 0 bases; junction bases outside the gene matches: 4. CDR1 and CDR2 from the germline V gene are LNHDA and SQIVND (reference sequence). CDR3 sequence reads: CASSARDSSYEQYF. In DNA, the CDR3 is TGTGCCAGTAGTGCCCGGGACAGCTCCTACGAGCAGTACTTC.

The rearrangement links TRBV9 to TRBJ1-1; D ambiguous. This CDR3 is built from 13 residues. V was pared by 9 bases and J by 4 bases, with 16 bases between. The germline V gene has CDR1 SGDLS and CDR2 YYNGEE. In nucleotides, the CDR3 is TGTGCCACCCGAGACTTAGTGTCCACTGAAGCTTTCTTT. It codes for CATRDLVSTEAFF. Supplemented by reference TRBV9 and TRBJ1-1, the full variable domain reads DSGVTQTPKHLITATGQRVTLRCSPRSGDLSVYWYQQSLDQGLQFLIQYYNGEERAKGNILERFSAQQFPDLHSELNLSSLELGDSALYFCATRDLVSTEAFFGQGTRLTVV.

The gene calls are TRBV15 and TRBJ2-1; 9 bases are shared with TRBD2. This CDR3 comprises 17 residues. CDR1 LNHNV and CDR2 YYDKDF come from the germline V gene (reference sequence). V dropped 0 bases and J dropped 4; count of bases not matched to a gene: 7. Here the CDR3 DNA reads TGTGCCACCAGCAGAGATCCGTTACTAGCGGGTTACAATGAGCAGTTCTTC. It yields the protein CATSRDPLLAGYNEQFF.

Only a few counts were recorded for this clone. This sequence joins TRBV10-2 and TRBJ1-5; D is undetermined. The ends were cut back, 8 bases at V and 2 bases at J, with 7 bases in the middle. This CDR3 is built from 12 residues. Germline V gives CDR1 WSHSY, CDR2 SAAADI. The DNA of the CDR3 is TGCGCCAGCTCACACCGCAATCAGCCCCAGCATTTT. This gives the protein CASSHRNQPQHF.

The gene calls are TRBV2 and TRBJ2-5, with TRBD2 identical over 13 bases. The germline V gene encodes CDR1 SNHLY and CDR2 FYNNEI. This CDR3 spans 14 amino acids. The V segment lost 4 bases and the J segment 9 bases; nucleotides outside the gene matches: 5. CDR3 DNA: TGTGCCAGCAGTGGGACTAGCGGGAGAAGGGCCCAGTACTTC. It yields the protein CASSGTSGRRAQYF. Using reference TRBV2 and TRBJ2-5 for the parts outside the CDR3, the full variable domain is EPEVTQTPSHQVTQMGQEVILRCVPISNHLYFYWYRQILGQKVEFLVSFYNNEISEKSEIFDDQFSVERPDGSNFTLKIRSTKLEDSAMYFCASSGTSGRRAQYFGPGTRLLVL.

V gene TRBV27 combines with J gene TRBJ1-1; 8 positions agree with TRBD1. With V trimmed by 6 bases and J by 5 bases, 5 bases remained unmatched. The CDR3 is 13 amino acids. Germline V gene sequence: CDR1 MNHEY, CDR2 SMNVEV (reference sequence). As DNA, the CDR3 is TGTGCCAGCAGGACAGGGGATACGACTGAAGCTTTCTTT. This sequence encodes CASRTGDTTEAFF.

The V gene is TRBV18, the J gene TRBJ2-7, with D possibly being TRBD2 (6 bases). From germline, CDR1 is KGHSH and CDR2 LQKENI. The CDR3 length is 14 residues. V gave up 0 bases and J gave up 6 bases, with 12 bases separating them. This CDR3 reads CASSPPTGVGEQYF. Written as DNA, the CDR3 is TGTGCCAGCTCACCACCTACGGGAGTGGGCGAGCAGTACTTC.

J is TRBJ1-3 and V is TRBV4-1; D may be TRBD1 (6 bases). The V end lost 7 bases, the J end lost 0 bases, and 16 bases lay between the germline ends. The germline V gene encodes CDR1 MGHRA and CDR2 YSYEKL. The CDR3 has 16 residues. In DNA, the CDR3 is TGCGCCAGCAACCCAGGGGCAAGAAACTCTGGAAACACCATATATTTT. Translating it yields CASNPGARNSGNTIYF.

J is TRBJ1-5 and V is TRBV7-9; the D gene is possibly TRBD1 (5 bases). CDR1 is SEHNR, CDR2 FQNEAQ, per germline (reference sequence). Trimming stripped 3 bases from V and 7 bases from J, with 10 bases between. The CDR3 length is 13 residues. The CDR3 bases are TGTGCCAGCAGCTTGGGGGGTACGCAGCCCCAGCATTTT. Translation gives CASSLGGTQPQHF.

The chain combines TRBV5-1 with TRBJ2-1, with D possibly being TRBD2 (6 bases). Trimming stripped 7 bases from V and 4 bases from J, with 15 bases between. Germline V gene data show CDR1 as SGHRS and CDR2 as YFSETQ. The CDR3 contains 14 residues. In DNA, the CDR3 is TGCGCCAGCTCCGGGAGCGGGCCTTACAATGAGCAGTTCTTC. It yields the protein CASSGSGPYNEQFF.

V gene TRBV5-4 combines with J gene TRBJ2-1, with D perhaps matching TRBD2 (5 bases). Trimming pared 2 bases from V and 0 bases from J, leaving 9 bases between. This CDR3 region has 15 residues. Germline CDR1 is SGHNT and CDR2 is YYREEE (reference sequence). The CDR3: CASSFFGSSYNEQFF. CDR3 coding DNA: TGTGCCAGCAGCTTTTTTGGGAGCTCCTACAATGAGCAGTTCTTC.

The rearrangement joins TRBV9 to TRBJ2-2, with D tentatively TRBD2 (6 bases). CDR1 and CDR2 (germline): SGDLS, YYNGEE. The V gene lost 3 bases and the J gene lost 1 base, with 10 bases spanning the gap. The CDR3 runs to 15 residues. The CDR3 coding sequence is TGTGCCAGCAGCGCGGCCGGGAGGAACACCGGGGAGCTGTTTTTT. It translates to CASSAAGRNTGELFF.

The chain links TRBV15 to TRBJ1-4, with unresolved D. V was shortened by 1 base and J by 0 bases, with 12 bases between the two germline ends. The CDR3 contains 17 residues. Germline CDR1 is LNHNV and CDR2 is YYDKDF (reference sequence). This chain's CDR3 is CATSRGEHLATNEKLFF. Here the CDR3 DNA reads TGTGCCACCAGCAGAGGAGAGCATTTGGCAACTAATGAAAAACTGTTTTTT.

This chain uses TRBV6-5 with TRBJ2-1; 10 bases match TRBD2. CDR3 length: 15 residues. Per germline, CDR1 MNHEY and CDR2 SVGAGI. The trim removed 4 bases at V and 9 bases at J, leaving 9 bases unmatched. As DNA, the CDR3 is TGTGCCAGCAGTTTAGGTTCTAGCGGGAGCTCTGAGCAGTTCTTC. It translates to CASSLGSSGSSEQFF.